These T cell receptor beta chains were read from a single sample in a study of cytomegalovirus exposure and HLA in healthy donors. Repertoires were generated with immunoSEQ multiplex PCR, while TCRdb's copy carries only in-frame clones and drops some. Of 80,000 to 100,000 clones listed, 73% are singletons. The sample taken for sequencing was PBMCs. The source of these receptors is a man in his forties or fifties in good health and CMV-seronegative. The CDR3 runs from the conserved cysteine through the conserved F or W. D genes are given only for firm matches. Clone size is shown for a subset of rows, as once, few, many or a class of expanded clone.

NA	TRBD1	TRBV19	TRBJ1-2	CASSIALWTGSRWDYGYTF	TGTGCCAGTAGTATAGCCCTCTGGACAGGCTCGAGGTGGGACTATGGCTACACCTTC
NA	TRBD1	TRBV2	TRBJ1-1	CASNRQGNTEAFF	TGTGCCAGCAATCGACAGGGGAACACTGAAGCTTTCTTT
NA	NA	TRBV5-1	TRBJ2-5	CASSVTGYQETQYF	TGCGCCAGCAGCGTTACAGGGTATCAAGAGACCCAGTACTTC
NA	TRBD2	TRBV11-2	TRBJ2-5	CASSLGAGAQETQYF	TGTGCCAGCAGCTTAGGAGCGGGGGCACAAGAGACCCAGTACTTC
few	NA	TRBV19	TRBJ2-7	CASRGDSEQYF	TGTGCCAGTAGGGGGGACTCGGAGCAGTACTTC
NA	TRBD1	TRBV19	TRBJ2-7	CASSVRTGQHEQYF	TGTGCCAGTAGTGTGAGGACAGGGCAGCACGAGCAGTACTTC
once	NA	TRBV27	TRBJ1-1	CASHSGGWNTEAFF	TGTGCCAGCCACTCGGGAGGGTGGAACACTGAAGCTTTCTTT
NA	NA	TRBV7-3	TRBJ2-7	CASSPQRQSEQYF	TGTGCCAGCAGCCCCCAAAGACAGTCTGAGCAGTACTTC
NA	NA	TRBV9	TRBJ2-2	CASSVSITGELFF	TGTGCCAGCAGCGTAAGCATAACCGGGGAGCTGTTTTTT
NA	NA	TRBV7-9	TRBJ2-2	CASSRTGRAGELFF	TGTGCCAGCAGCCGTACAGGGAGGGCCGGGGAGCTGTTTTTT
NA	NA	TRBV21-1	TRBJ1-4	CASRPTLDRGVATNEKLFF	TGTGCCAGCAGACCCACCCTTGACAGGGGAGTTGCAACTAATGAAAAACTGTTTTTT
NA	NA	TRBV4-1	TRBJ2-3	CASSQEEFFGTDTQYF	TGCGCCAGCAGCCAAGAGGAGTTCTTTGGCACAGATACGCAGTATTTT